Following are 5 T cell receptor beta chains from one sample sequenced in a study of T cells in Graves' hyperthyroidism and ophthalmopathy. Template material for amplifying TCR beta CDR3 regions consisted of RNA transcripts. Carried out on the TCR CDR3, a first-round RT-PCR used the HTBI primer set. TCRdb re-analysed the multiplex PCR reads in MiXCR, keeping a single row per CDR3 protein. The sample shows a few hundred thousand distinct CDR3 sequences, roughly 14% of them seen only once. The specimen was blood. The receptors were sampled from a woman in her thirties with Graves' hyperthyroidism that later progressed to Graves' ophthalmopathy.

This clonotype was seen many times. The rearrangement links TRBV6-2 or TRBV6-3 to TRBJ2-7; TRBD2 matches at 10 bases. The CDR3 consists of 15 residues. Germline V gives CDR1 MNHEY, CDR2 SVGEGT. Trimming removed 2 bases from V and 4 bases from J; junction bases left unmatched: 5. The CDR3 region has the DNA TGTGCCAGCAGTTACCCCCAACTAGCGGGGTACGAGCAGTACTTC. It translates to CASSYPQLAGYEQYF.

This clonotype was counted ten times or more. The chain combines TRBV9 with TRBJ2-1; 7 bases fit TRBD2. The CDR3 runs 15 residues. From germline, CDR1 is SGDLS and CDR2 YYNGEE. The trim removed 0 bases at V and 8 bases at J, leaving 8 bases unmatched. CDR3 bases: TGTGCCAGCAGCGTAGTCGGACTAGGGAGAGATGAGCAGTTCTTC. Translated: CASSVVGLGRDEQFF.

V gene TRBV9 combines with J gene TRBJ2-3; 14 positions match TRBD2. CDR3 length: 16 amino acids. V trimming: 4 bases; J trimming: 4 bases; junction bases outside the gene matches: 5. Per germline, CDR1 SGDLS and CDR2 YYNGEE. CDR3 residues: CASSTQTSGRADTQYF. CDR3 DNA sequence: TGTGCCAGCAGCACCCAGACTAGCGGGAGGGCAGATACGCAGTATTTT.

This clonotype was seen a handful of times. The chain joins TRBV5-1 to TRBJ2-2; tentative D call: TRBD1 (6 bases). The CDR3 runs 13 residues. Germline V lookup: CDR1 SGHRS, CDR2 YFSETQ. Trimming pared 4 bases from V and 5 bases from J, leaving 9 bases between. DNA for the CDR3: TGCGCCAGCAGCCACAGGGAGACCGGGGAGCTGTTTTTT. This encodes CASSHRETGELFF.

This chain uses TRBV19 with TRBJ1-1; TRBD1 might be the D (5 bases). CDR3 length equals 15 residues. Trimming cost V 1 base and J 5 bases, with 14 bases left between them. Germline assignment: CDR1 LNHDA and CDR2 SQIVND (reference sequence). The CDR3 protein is CASSIATVIPTEAFF. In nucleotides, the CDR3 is TGTGCCAGTAGTATAGCGACAGTGATACCGACTGAAGCTTTCTTT. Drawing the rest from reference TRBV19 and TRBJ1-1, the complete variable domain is DGGITQSPKYLFRKEGQNVTLSCEQNLNHDAMYWYRQDPGQGLRLIYYSQIVNDFQKGDIAEGYSVSREKKESFPLTVTSAQKNPTAFYLCASSIATVIPTEAFFGQGTRLTVV.